This T cell receptor (beta chain) is from a study of metastatic and nonmetastatic thyroid tumors. Study-level findings and limits: Malignant thyroid tumors reportedly had TCR beta diversity that was significantly higher than in benign nodules, in blood and tumor.

This clone ranks as medium-sized. Its target is unknown. CDR1 SQVTM and CDR2 ANQGSEA come from the germline V gene. The CDR3 consists of 13 residues. All patients reached thyroid surgery having received no treatment beforehand. MiXCR re-clonotyped the PCR reads for TCRdb. The data contain more than 12,000 clones, approximately 25% of them singletons. This clonotype was obtained from a female donor with papillary thyroid cancer or a benign thyroid nodule (not recorded which). Some clones in this sample may be carry-over from other donors' samples. J is TRBJ2-3 and V is TRBV29-1, with D maybe TRBD2 (6 bases). Material for sequencing was tumor tissue. The CDR3 DNA sequence: TGCAGTCATGGTGGCGGGAAAACAGATACGCAGTATTTT. It yields the protein CSHGGGKTDTQYF.